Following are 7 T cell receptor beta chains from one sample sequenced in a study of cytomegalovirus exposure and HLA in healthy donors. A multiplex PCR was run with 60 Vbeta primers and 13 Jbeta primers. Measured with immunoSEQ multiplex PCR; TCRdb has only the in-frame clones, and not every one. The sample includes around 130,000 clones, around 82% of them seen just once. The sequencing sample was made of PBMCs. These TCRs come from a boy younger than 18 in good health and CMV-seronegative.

The CDR3, as DNA: TGTGCCAGCATAATATCAACAGGGGGCGGGAGGGGCTACACCTTC. Translating it yields CASIISTGGGRGYTF. The chain is built from TRBV28 and TRBJ1-2; 9 bases agree with TRBD1. The CDR3 sequence is 15 residues long. Trimming at V came to 7 bases and at J to 8 bases, leaving 14 bases not matched to a gene. CDR1 and CDR2 (germline): MDHEN, SYDVKM.

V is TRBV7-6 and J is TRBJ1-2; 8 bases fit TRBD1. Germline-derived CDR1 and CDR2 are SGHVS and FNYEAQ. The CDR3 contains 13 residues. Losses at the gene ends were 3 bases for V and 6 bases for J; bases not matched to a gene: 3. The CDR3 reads CASSLDRADGYTF. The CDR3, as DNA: TGTGCCAGCAGCTTGGACAGGGCGGATGGCTACACCTTC.

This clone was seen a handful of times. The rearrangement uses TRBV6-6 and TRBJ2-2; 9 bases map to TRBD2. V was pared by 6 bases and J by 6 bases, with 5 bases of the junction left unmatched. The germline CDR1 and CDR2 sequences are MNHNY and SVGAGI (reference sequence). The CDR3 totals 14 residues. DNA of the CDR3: TGTGCCAGCAGGTTAGCGGGAGTATCCGGGGAGCTGTTTTTT. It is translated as CASRLAGVSGELFF.

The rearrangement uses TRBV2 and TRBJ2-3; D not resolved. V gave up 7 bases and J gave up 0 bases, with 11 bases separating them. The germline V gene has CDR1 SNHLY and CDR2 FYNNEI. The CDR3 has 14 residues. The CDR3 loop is CASTELTSTDTQYF. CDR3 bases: TGTGCCAGCACGGAGCTTACAAGCACAGATACGCAGTATTTT.

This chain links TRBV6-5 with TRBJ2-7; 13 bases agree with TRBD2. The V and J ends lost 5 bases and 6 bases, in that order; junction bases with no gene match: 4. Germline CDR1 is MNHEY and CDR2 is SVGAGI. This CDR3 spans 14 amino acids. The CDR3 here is CASSRTSGRREQYF. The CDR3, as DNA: TGTGCCAGCAGTCGGACTAGCGGGAGACGCGAGCAGTACTTC.

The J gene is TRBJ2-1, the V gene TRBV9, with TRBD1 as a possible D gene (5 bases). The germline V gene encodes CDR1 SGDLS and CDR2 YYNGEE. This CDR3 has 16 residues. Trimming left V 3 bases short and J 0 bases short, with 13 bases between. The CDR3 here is CASSGNRFSSYNEQFF. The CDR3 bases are TGTGCCAGCAGCGGGAACAGGTTTAGCTCCTACAATGAGCAGTTCTTC.

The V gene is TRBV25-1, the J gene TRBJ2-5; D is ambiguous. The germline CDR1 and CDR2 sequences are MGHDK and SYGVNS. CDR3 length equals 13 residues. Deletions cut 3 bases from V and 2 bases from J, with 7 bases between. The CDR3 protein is CASSETWQETQYF. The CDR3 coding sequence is TGTGCCAGCAGTGAGACATGGCAAGAGACCCAGTACTTC.